Below, 24 T cell receptor beta chains from the same sample are listed, as sequenced in a study of cytomegalovirus exposure and HLA in healthy donors. Primers: 60 Vbeta forward and 13 Jbeta reverse. Sequencing used immunoSEQ multiplex PCR; TCRdb keeps in-frame clones, though not all of them. In all, the sample yields about 82,000 clones. The sample was PBMCs. These receptors were taken from a woman aged 25 to 39 in good health and CMV-seronegative.

V is TRBV18 and J is TRBJ1-5; TRBD1 aligns across 11 bases. V was pared by 3 bases and J by 7 bases, with 2 bases of the junction left unmatched. CDR3 length: 14 amino acids. CDR1 and CDR2 from the germline V gene are KGHSH and LQKENI. The CDR3 here is CASSPGTGGQPQHF. In nucleotides, the CDR3 is TGTGCCAGCTCACCCGGGACAGGGGGACAGCCCCAGCATTTT. The complete variable domain, with remaining parts taken from reference TRBV18 and TRBJ1-5, reads NAGVMQNPRHLVRRRGQEARLRCSPMKGHSHVYWYRQLPEEGLKFMVYLQKENIIDESGMPKERFSAEFPKEGPSILRIQQVVRGDSAAYFCASSPGTGGQPQHFGDGTRLSIL.

V is TRBV13 and J is TRBJ2-3, with TRBD2 matching 8 bases. With V trimmed by 5 bases and J by 0 bases, 7 bases remained unmatched. Germline V gives CDR1 PRHDT, CDR2 FYEKMQ (reference sequence). CDR3 length: 16 amino acids. The CDR3 DNA follows: TGTGCCAGCAGCACGACTAGCGCCGCTAGCACAGATACGCAGTATTTT. It translates to CASSTTSAASTDTQYF.

This chain uses TRBV5-1 with TRBJ1-6; D ambiguous. Trimming took 0 bases from V and 11 from J, leaving 6 bases between them. The CDR3 covers 12 residues. From germline, CDR1 is SGHRS and CDR2 YFSETQ. The CDR3 DNA reads as TGCGCCAGCAGCTTGGGCGAGGCACCCCTCCACTTT. Its protein product is CASSLGEAPLHF.

The chain uses TRBV19 and TRBJ2-7, with D uncertain. CDR3 length equals 13 residues. V lost 0 bases and J lost 3, with 6 bases in between. Per germline, CDR1 LNHDA and CDR2 SQIVND (reference sequence). The CDR3 protein is CASSIELNYEQYF. The CDR3 nucleotides are TGTGCCAGTAGTATAGAGTTAAACTACGAGCAGTACTTC.

The CDR3 is CASSWTPGQGIQNTEAFF. The CDR3 nucleotides are TGCGCCAGCAGCTGGACCCCGGGACAGGGAATTCAGAACACTGAAGCTTTCTTT. The chain has TRBV5-1 and TRBJ1-1, with TRBD1 identical over 9 bases. This CDR3 has 18 residues. Germline assignment: CDR1 SGHRS and CDR2 YFSETQ. V shed 3 bases and J 1 base; nucleotides not matched to a gene: 13. The whole variable domain, filled in from reference TRBV5-1 and TRBJ1-1, reads KAGVTQTPRYLIKTRGQQVTLSCSPISGHRSVSWYQQTPGQGLQFLFEYFSETQRNKGNFPGRFSGRQFSNSRSEMNVSTLELGDSALYLCASSWTPGQGIQNTEAFFGQGTRLTVV.

The chain recombines TRBV5-1 with TRBJ2-5; TRBD2 aligns across 10 bases. V shed 4 bases and J 2 bases; nucleotides not matched to a gene: 5. Germline V CDR1 and CDR2: SGHRS, YFSETQ. This CDR3 region has 15 residues. In DNA, the CDR3 is TGCGCCAGCAGCCCGAGAGCGGGAGGGCAAGAGACCCAGTACTTC. It yields the protein CASSPRAGGQETQYF. The full variable domain, rest sourced from reference TRBV5-1 and TRBJ2-5, is KAGVTQTPRYLIKTRGQQVTLSCSPISGHRSVSWYQQTPGQGLQFLFEYFSETQRNKGNFPGRFSGRQFSNSRSEMNVSTLELGDSALYLCASSPRAGGQETQYFGPGTRLLVL.

The rearrangement links TRBV30 to TRBJ2-1; a possible D gene is TRBD2 (6 bases). The CDR3 is 13 amino acids. V was pared by 2 bases and J by 9 bases, with 14 bases between. CDR1 and CDR2 (germline): GTSNPN, SVGIG (reference sequence). CDR3 region: CAWSLTSSGEQFF. DNA for the CDR3: TGTGCCTGGAGTCTTACTAGCTCCGGTGAGCAGTTCTTC.

The chain combines TRBV6-1 with TRBJ2-7; 11 positions match TRBD1. Germline V gives CDR1 MNHNS, CDR2 SASEGT. V shed 6 bases, J shed 2 bases, and the junction held 3 bases outside the gene matches. This CDR3 contains 14 residues. For the CDR3, the DNA is TGTGCCAGCAGGGAGGGACAGGGGGCCTACGAGCAGTACTTC. This translates into CASREGQGAYEQYF.

The chain is built from TRBV4-1 and TRBJ2-3; 9 nucleotides match TRBD1. The V and J ends lost 6 bases and 5 bases, in that order; junction bases with no gene match: 6. The CDR3 length is 14 residues. Germline CDR1 and CDR2: MGHRA and YSYEKL. CDR3: CASSRTGVGDTQYF. DNA of the CDR3: TGCGCCAGCAGTCGGACAGGGGTGGGAGATACGCAGTATTTT.

V usage is TRBV19 and J usage is TRBJ2-5; 8 bases map to TRBD2. The CDR3 is made up of 16 amino acids. J was trimmed by 0 bases and V by 5 bases; bases with no gene match: 8. Germline V gene data show CDR1 as LNHDA and CDR2 as SQIVND (reference sequence). Here the CDR3 reads CASSALGRGDQETQYF. CDR3 nucleotide sequence: TGTGCCAGTAGTGCTTTGGGGCGGGGGGACCAAGAGACCCAGTACTTC.

The chain has TRBV18 and TRBJ1-1; TRBD1 might be the D (5 bases). CDR3 length: 15 amino acids. Trimming pared 3 bases from V and 0 bases from J, leaving 11 bases between. Germline V gene sequence: CDR1 KGHSH, CDR2 LQKENI. The CDR3 is CASSPWGGVNTEAFF. For the CDR3, the DNA is TGTGCCAGCTCACCCTGGGGAGGGGTGAACACTGAAGCTTTCTTT. The whole variable domain, filled in from reference TRBV18 and TRBJ1-1, reads NAGVMQNPRHLVRRRGQEARLRCSPMKGHSHVYWYRQLPEEGLKFMVYLQKENIIDESGMPKERFSAEFPKEGPSILRIQQVVRGDSAAYFCASSPWGGVNTEAFFGQGTRLTVV.

The V gene is TRBV13, the J gene TRBJ1-1, with unresolved D. CDR3 length: 15 residues. CDR1 PRHDT and CDR2 FYEKMQ come from the germline V gene (reference sequence). Trimming removed 5 bases at V and 5 bases at J, with 18 bases between. CDR3 sequence reads: CASSPLGQAGTEAFF. The CDR3 nucleotides read TGTGCCAGCAGCCCACTAGGGCAGGCGGGGACTGAAGCTTTCTTT.

The chain has TRBV19 and TRBJ2-1; TRBD2 matches at 11 bases. Germline V lookup: CDR1 LNHDA, CDR2 SQIVND (reference sequence). The CDR3 loop spans 15 amino acids. After removal of 3 bases from V and 9 bases from J, the junction contained 7 bases not matched to a gene. CDR3 loop: CASSILAGGPSEQFF. Written as DNA, the CDR3 is TGTGCCAGTAGTATTTTAGCGGGGGGGCCGAGTGAGCAGTTCTTC.

The genes are TRBV9 and TRBJ2-3; 7 bases map to TRBD2. Germline trimming cut 4 bases from V and 1 base from J; bases unmatched to any gene: 0. This CDR3 region has 13 residues. CDR1 and CDR2 from the germline V gene are SGDLS and YYNGEE. As DNA, the CDR3 is TGTGCCAGCAGCCTAGCGGGCACAGATACGCAGTATTTT. Its translation: CASSLAGTDTQYF.

This chain uses TRBV6-1 with TRBJ2-3; TRBD1 matches 12 bases. The germline V gene encodes CDR1 MNHNS and CDR2 SASEGT. The CDR3 runs 16 residues. With 2 bases clipped from V and 5 bases from J, the junction kept 5 bases outside the gene matches. The CDR3: CASSEIGTGGGDTQYF. CDR3 sequence (DNA): TGTGCCAGCAGTGAAATCGGGACAGGGGGCGGAGATACGCAGTATTTT.

The chain recombines TRBV15 with TRBJ2-1; 7 positions agree with TRBD2. V lost 4 bases, J lost 6 bases, and 15 bases stayed unmatched. The germline CDR1 and CDR2 sequences are LNHNV and YYDKDF (reference sequence). This CDR3 is built from 17 residues. The CDR3 here is CATSMGSGRARGNEQFF. The CDR3 DNA sequence: TGTGCCACCAGCATGGGATCAGGGAGGGCTCGGGGCAATGAGCAGTTCTTC. Full variable domain (rest looked up from reference TRBV15 and TRBJ2-1): DAMVIQNPRYQVTQFGKPVTLSCSQTLNHNVMYWYQQKSSQAPKLLFHYYDKDFNNEADTPDNFQSRRPNTSFCFLDIRSPGLGDTAMYLCATSMGSGRARGNEQFFGPGTRLTVL.

V is TRBV30 and J is TRBJ1-4; maybe TRBD1 (6 bases). The CDR3 is made up of 13 amino acids. Trimming removed 6 bases from V and 8 bases from J, with 16 bases in between. From germline, CDR1 is GTSNPN and CDR2 SVGIG (reference sequence). As DNA, the CDR3 is TGTGCCTGCTTCCGGCCTAGGGGGGAAAAACTGTTTTTT. It translates to CACFRPRGEKLFF.

This CDR3 reads CSVKTDGWDYGYTF. The CDR3 bases are TGCAGCGTCAAGACCGACGGGTGGGACTATGGCTACACCTTC. The chain employs TRBV29-1 and TRBJ1-2; D gene ambiguous. The V end lost 6 bases, the J end lost 3 bases, and 17 bases lay between the germline ends. Germline-derived CDR1 and CDR2 are SQVTM and ANQGSEA. CDR3 length: 14 amino acids.

The chain recombines TRBV5-6 with TRBJ2-1; the match to TRBD2 covers 12 bases. V was clipped by 2 bases and J by 9 bases; unmatched bases: 12. The V gene's germline CDR1 is SGHDT and CDR2 YYEEEE. The CDR3 runs 17 residues. The CDR3 protein is CASSFTSSGRARGEQFF. CDR3 bases: TGTGCCAGCAGCTTCACCTCTAGCGGGAGGGCCCGTGGTGAGCAGTTCTTC.

V is TRBV30 and J is TRBJ2-5; a possible D gene is TRBD2 (5 bases). Trimming cost V 0 bases and J 4 bases, with 9 bases left between them. Germline V CDR1 and CDR2: GTSNPN, SVGIG (reference sequence). CDR3 length equals 13 residues. The CDR3 sequence: CAWSVRRLETQYF. For the CDR3, the DNA is TGTGCCTGGAGTGTAAGGAGGTTAGAGACCCAGTACTTC.

V is TRBV30 and J is TRBJ1-6; D is ambiguous. Per germline, CDR1 GTSNPN and CDR2 SVGIG (reference sequence). The CDR3 has 14 residues. V lost 1 base and J lost 9, with 13 bases in between. CDR3 residues: CAWSGLGGSSPLHF. In DNA form, the CDR3 reads TGTGCCTGGAGTGGGCTCGGAGGAAGTTCACCCCTCCACTTT.

This chain uses TRBV4-1 with TRBJ1-5; TRBD1 agrees at 8 bases. CDR3 size: 15 residues. Germline assignment: CDR1 MGHRA and CDR2 YSYEKL. The ends lost 4 bases at V and 5 bases at J; junction bases unmatched: 7. For the CDR3, the DNA is TGCGCCAGCAGCCTGGCGTGGACAGGGCATCAGCCCCAGCATTTT. It translates to CASSLAWTGHQPQHF.

The J gene is TRBJ1-5, the V gene TRBV19; 9 bases fit TRBD1. The junction had 8 bases not matched to a gene; V was cut back by 6 bases and J by 2 bases. The CDR3 consists of 16 residues. The germline V gene has CDR1 LNHDA and CDR2 SQIVND (reference sequence). In nucleotides, the CDR3 is TGTGCCAGTAGATTGGGGACAGGGTCGGGCAATCAGCCCCAGCATTTT. Protein sequence: CASRLGTGSGNQPQHF.

CDR3 protein: CASSARSTGKNEQYF. In nucleotides, the CDR3 is TGTGCCAGCAGCGCCCGTTCGACAGGGAAGAACGAGCAGTACTTC. The chain employs TRBV6-5 and TRBJ2-7; 7 bases are a match to TRBD1. The CDR3 sequence is 15 residues long. After removal of 6 bases from V and 5 bases from J, the junction contained 13 bases not matched to a gene. Per germline, CDR1 MNHEY and CDR2 SVGAGI.